The 13 T cell receptor beta chains below were found in one sample sequenced in a study of control samples from healthy donors and cancer patients. The repertoire was sequenced with immunoSEQ multiplex PCR; TCRdb's copy has only in-frame clones and lacks some. The sample yields 170,000 or so clones, approximately 94% seen once. Sequencing was carried out using blood. The receptor source for this set is a woman under 30 in good health.

The chain links TRBV19 to TRBJ1-1; D perhaps matches TRBD1 (6 bases). Germline V gene data show CDR1 as LNHDA and CDR2 as SQIVND (reference sequence). V was shortened by 6 bases and J by 1 base, with 9 bases between the two germline ends. The CDR3 has 13 amino acids. The CDR3 sequence: CASRGQGNTEAFF. The CDR3 coding sequence is TGTGCCAGTAGGGGACAAGGGAACACTGAAGCTTTCTTT.

The J gene is TRBJ1-1, the V gene TRBV4-3, with a weak D call TRBD1 (5 bases). The CDR3 is made up of 14 amino acids. Germline CDR1 reads LGHNA; CDR2 reads YSLEER. V was cut by 1 base and J by 4 bases, with 10 bases left in between. The CDR3 region has the DNA TGCGCCAGCAGCCAAGCGGCAGGGAGCACTGAAGCTTTCTTT. Protein sequence: CASSQAAGSTEAFF.

This clone was counted once. The rearrangement joins TRBV18 to TRBJ2-7, with TRBD1 as a possible D gene (6 bases). The CDR3 runs 13 residues. Deletions cut 3 bases from V and 2 bases from J, with 8 bases between. CDR1 is KGHSH and CDR2 is LQKENI in the germline V gene. The CDR3 DNA is TGTGCCAGCTCACCGGACAGCCCCTACGAGCAGTACTTC. Its translation is CASSPDSPYEQYF.

This clone was counted a single time. V usage is TRBV3-1 (or the pseudogene TRBV3-2) and J usage is TRBJ1-1; D unresolved. The V end lost 6 bases, the J end lost 11 bases, and 13 bases lay between the germline ends. Germline V gene lookup returns CDR1 LGHDT and CDR2 YNNKEL (reference sequence). The CDR3 has 11 residues. Here the CDR3 reads CASSSARRAFF. As DNA, the CDR3 is TGTGCCAGCAGTTCCGCGCGCCGGGCTTTCTTT.

The rearrangement links TRBV6-2 or TRBV6-3 to TRBJ2-7, with D perhaps matching TRBD2 (7 bases). The germline V gene encodes CDR1 MNHEY and CDR2 SVGEGT. The CDR3 extends over 14 amino acids. Trimming removed 6 bases at V and 7 bases at J, with 19 bases between. The CDR3 protein is CASSPPEGGKEQYF. The CDR3, as DNA: TGTGCCAGCAGCCCCCCAGAGGGGGGGAAAGAGCAGTACTTC.

The V gene is TRBV19, the J gene TRBJ1-1; D perhaps matches TRBD1 (5 bases). From germline, CDR1 is LNHDA and CDR2 SQIVND (reference sequence). CDR3 size: 14 residues. The ends were cut back, 3 bases at V and 1 base at J, with 9 bases in the middle. The CDR3 reads CASSMYRQNTEAFF. In DNA form, the CDR3 reads TGTGCCAGTAGTATGTACAGGCAGAACACTGAAGCTTTCTTT.

The chain couples TRBV29-1 to TRBJ1-1; D gene uncertain. The CDR3 has 14 amino acids. Germline lookup yields CDR1 SQVTM and CDR2 ANQGSEA. Trimming left V 6 bases short and J 6 bases short, with 20 bases between. The CDR3 here is CSVRGLEGIAEAFF. CDR3 nucleotides: TGCAGCGTCCGCGGGTTGGAGGGTATAGCTGAAGCTTTCTTT.

J is TRBJ1-2 and V is TRBV19, with D possibly TRBD1 on 5 matching bases. The V end lost 5 bases, the J end lost 8 bases, and 12 bases lay between the germline ends. The CDR3 is 12 amino acids. Germline values: CDR1 LNHDA, CDR2 SQIVND (reference sequence). CDR3 bases: TGTGCCAGTAGTCGGGGGATCTGGGGCTACACCTTC. Encoded protein: CASSRGIWGYTF.

The V and J genes are TRBV11-2 and TRBJ1-6; D remains ambiguous. The CDR3 runs to 12 residues. Germline assignment: CDR1 SGHAT and CDR2 FQNNGV. The V end lost 1 base, the J end lost 9 bases, and 4 bases lay between the germline ends. The CDR3 nucleotides are TGTGCCAGCAGCTTAGTCCTTTCACCCCTCCACTTT. Encoded protein: CASSLVLSPLHF.

The chain employs TRBV19 and TRBJ1-4; D gene unclear. The CDR3 runs to 13 residues. Germline V lookup: CDR1 LNHDA, CDR2 SQIVND (reference sequence). V dropped 3 bases and J dropped 6 bases, with 8 bases sitting between them. CDR3 sequence reads: CASSMDRDEKLFF. The CDR3 region has the DNA TGTGCCAGTAGTATGGACCGGGATGAAAAACTGTTTTTT. The full variable domain, completed using reference TRBV19 and TRBJ1-4, is DGGITQSPKYLFRKEGQNVTLSCEQNLNHDAMYWYRQDPGQGLRLIYYSQIVNDFQKGDIAEGYSVSREKKESFPLTVTSAQKNPTAFYLCASSMDRDEKLFFGSGTQLSVL.

This sequence joins TRBV4-3 and TRBJ1-4; D gene unclear. Germline V gene sequence: CDR1 LGHNA, CDR2 YSLEER. The CDR3 length is 14 residues. The ends were cut back, 0 bases at V and 4 bases at J, with 6 bases in the middle. The DNA for the CDR3 is TGCGCCAGCAGCCAAGAGTCCAATAATGAAAAACTGTTTTTT. This codes for CASSQESNNEKLFF.

This chain uses TRBV7-9 with TRBJ2-7; D not certain. The V end lost 1 base, the J end lost 5 bases, and 12 bases lay between the germline ends. The CDR3 has 14 residues. From germline, CDR1 is SEHNR and CDR2 FQNEAQ (reference sequence). The CDR3 bases are TGTGCCAGCAGCTTAGATACGGAATCAGACGAGCAGTACTTC. This sequence encodes CASSLDTESDEQYF. The full variable domain, its missing parts supplied by reference TRBV7-9 and TRBJ2-7, is DTGVSQNPRHKITKRGQNVTFRCDPISEHNRLYWYRQTLGQGPEFLTYFQNEAQLEKSRLLSDRFSAERPKGSFSTLEIQRTEQGDSAMYLCASSLDTESDEQYFGPGTRLTVT.

V and J are TRBV28 and TRBJ1-5, with a possible D match to TRBD1 (5 bases). V lost 1 base and J lost 7, with 17 bases in between. The CDR3 has 16 amino acids. Germline V gene data show CDR1 as MDHEN and CDR2 as SYDVKM. CDR3 in amino acids: CASSLLGGRGWQPQHF. The CDR3 nucleotides are TGTGCCAGCAGTTTATTGGGGGGGAGGGGATGGCAGCCCCAGCATTTT. The full variable domain, completed using reference TRBV28 and TRBJ1-5, is DVKVTQSSRYLVKRTGEKVFLECVQDMDHENMFWYRQDPGLGLRLIYFSYDVKMKEKGDIPEGYSVSREKKERFSLILESASTNQTSMYLCASSLLGGRGWQPQHFGDGTRLSIL.